This T cell receptor (beta chain) emerged from a study of T cells in Graves' hyperthyroidism and ophthalmopathy. Hyperthyroidism in the patients, aged 18 to 65, was newly diagnosed and under 2 months in duration. Patients having uncontrolled infection, another autoimmune disease, pregnancy or lactation were not included. Amplification of TCR beta CDR3 regions was performed using RNA transcripts as template. TCR CDR3 regions were first amplified by RT-PCR with HTBI primers. TCRdb itself ran the multiplex PCR reads through MiXCR, one entry per CDR3 protein. The data show 650,000 to 750,000 distinct CDR3 sequences, approximately 15% seen once. V lost 8 bases to trimming and J lost 0 bases, with 20 bases between them. CDR3 length: 16 residues. Germline V lookup: CDR1 SQVTM, CDR2 ANQGSEA. This clonotype appeared a few times.

The V and J genes are TRBV29-1 and TRBJ2-1; D gene ambiguous. This receptor was identified in a woman between 18 and 29 years old with Graves' hyperthyroidism. Sample: blood. The CDR3 sequence is CSLARPLSSSYNEQFF. CDR3 sequence (DNA): TGCAGCTTGGCCCGTCCCCTAAGTAGCTCCTACAATGAGCAGTTCTTC.